This T cell receptor (beta chain) appears in the sequencing data of a study of blood T cell repertoires in COVID-19. Study details: Sample material is recorded as cDNA or gDNA derived from T cells, B-cell-depleted T cells, or PBMCs.

There are a few counts of this clone. Using immunoSEQ multiplex PCR, the repertoire was profiled, and TCRdb retains in-frame clones only, with some absent. The table has 150,000 to 200,000 clones, about nine tenths seen once. Sequencing was performed on peripheral blood. The TCR comes from a woman aged 55-69 years with COVID-19, enrolled during active disease.

The DNA for the CDR3 is TGTGCCAGCAGCCCTGCCGCGGATTTAAGGCCCCAGCATTTT. Its translation is CASSPAADLRPQHF. The genes are TRBV3-1 (or the pseudogene TRBV3-2) and TRBJ1-5; D unclear. Trimming took 4 bases from V and 9 from J, leaving 16 bases between them. The germline gives CDR1 LGHDT, CDR2 YNNKEL (reference sequence). This CDR3 region has 14 residues.